Below are 10 T cell receptor beta chains sequenced from a single sample in a study of blood T cell repertoires in COVID-19. The assay was immunoSEQ multiplex PCR, and TCRdb's table has in-frame clones only and misses some. Of about 300,000 clones in the sample, approximately 89% were seen once. Sequencing used PBMCs or T cells enriched from blood (not recorded which). These receptors were taken from a woman between 50 and 59 years old who had been exposed to COVID-19.

The chain has TRBV12-2 and TRBJ1-2. TRBV12-2 represents a pseudogene. The CDR3 is 13 amino acids. CDR3 bases: TGTGCAAGTCGCCTGACTTACGTCTGGGGCTACACCTTC. It translates to CASRLTYVWGYTF.

The V call is TRBV30, the J call TRBJ1-5; D is unclear. CDR1 GTSNPN and CDR2 SVGIG come from the germline V gene (reference sequence). The germline V and J ends were trimmed by 4 bases and 6 bases, with 16 bases remaining between them. CDR3 length: 14 residues. In nucleotides, the CDR3 is TGTGCCTGGACGAACAGCCTCGGTAGTCAGCCCCAGCATTTT. This translates into CAWTNSLGSQPQHF. Drawing the rest from reference TRBV30 and TRBJ1-5, the complete variable domain is SQTIHQWPATLVQPVGSPLSLECTVEGTSNPNLYWYRQAAGRGLQLLFYSVGIGQISSEVPQNLSASRPQDRQFILSSKKLLLSDSGFYLCAWTNSLGSQPQHFGDGTRLSIL.

The genes are TRBV19 and TRBJ1-2; D uncertain. CDR3 length: 13 amino acids. CDR1 and CDR2 from the germline V gene are LNHDA and SQIVND (reference sequence). V lost 5 bases, J lost 7 bases, and 14 bases lay in between. This CDR3 is CASSVDLSPGYTF. The CDR3 nucleotides are TGTGCCAGTAGTGTCGACTTGTCCCCTGGCTACACCTTC.

The rearrangement uses TRBV19 and TRBJ1-2; no definite D call. Looked up from germline, CDR1 is LNHDA and CDR2 is SQIVND (reference sequence). V dropped 5 bases and J dropped 2 bases, with 6 bases sitting between them. The CDR3 has 12 amino acids. The CDR3 DNA is TGTGCCAGTAGTTCGGGGAACTATGGCTACACCTTC. Translation: CASSSGNYGYTF. The whole variable domain, remainder taken from reference TRBV19 and TRBJ1-2, is DGGITQSPKYLFRKEGQNVTLSCEQNLNHDAMYWYRQDPGQGLRLIYYSQIVNDFQKGDIAEGYSVSREKKESFPLTVTSAQKNPTAFYLCASSSGNYGYTFGSGTRLTVV.

About this clone: Other DNA sequences from this sample encode an identical CDR3 as well. The chain combines TRBV5-1 with TRBJ2-1; D uncertain. V was shortened by 0 bases and J by 6 bases, with 7 bases between the two germline ends. There are 13 residues in the CDR3. Germline V gene lookup returns CDR1 SGHRS and CDR2 YFSETQ. The CDR3 spells CASSLDRSNEQFF. The CDR3 DNA is TGCGCCAGCAGCTTGGACAGATCCAATGAGCAGTTCTTC.

V is TRBV29-1 and J is TRBJ1-2; TRBD1 aligns across 8 bases. V dropped 5 bases and J dropped 8; count of bases not matched to a gene: 10. The CDR3 spans 13 residues. Germline V gene lookup returns CDR1 SQVTM and CDR2 ANQGSEA. CDR3 coding DNA: TGCAGCGTTTCCAATCCAGGGGGCTGGGGCTACACCTTC. Its translation: CSVSNPGGWGYTF.

This clone was picked up one time. The CDR3 DNA reads as TGTGCCAGCAGTTTACGGACATCTGGCTCCTACAATGAGCAGTTCTTC. Translated, it gives CASSLRTSGSYNEQFF. This chain uses TRBV27 with TRBJ2-1; D is possibly TRBD1 (5 bases). Trimming removed 2 bases from V and 0 bases from J, with 11 bases in between. The CDR3 is made up of 16 amino acids. The germline gives CDR1 MNHEY, CDR2 SMNVEV (reference sequence).

This sequence joins TRBV19 and TRBJ1-4; 7 bases match TRBD1. The CDR3 sequence is 16 residues long. Trimming cost V 2 bases and J 6 bases; bases outside gene matches: 9. Per the germline V gene, CDR1 is LNHDA and CDR2 is SQIVND (reference sequence). CDR3 nucleotides: TGTGCCAGTAGTATAAACAGGGGAAGAGGAGATGAAAAACTGTTTTTT. The encoded protein is CASSINRGRGDEKLFF.

This clone was observed a single time. In DNA form, the CDR3 reads TGTGCCAGCAGACCCGCGGTAGCAGCGAGCTCCTACAATGAGCAGTTCTTC. This translates into CASRPAVAASSYNEQFF. The V call is TRBV6-4, the J call TRBJ2-1; D gene uncertain. Deletions cut 6 bases from V and 0 bases from J, with 18 bases between. Germline V CDR1 and CDR2: MRHNA, SNTAGT. The CDR3 is 17 amino acids.

The table lists this clone with a few counts. V and J are TRBV2 and TRBJ2-5, with 13 positions matching TRBD2. This CDR3 has 15 residues. V was clipped by 4 bases and J by 5 bases; unmatched bases: 4. Germline V gene lookup returns CDR1 SNHLY and CDR2 FYNNEI. CDR3: CASSAGTSGVETQYF. In nucleotides, the CDR3 is TGTGCCAGCAGTGCTGGGACTAGCGGGGTGGAGACCCAGTACTTC.